This TCR beta chain derives from a study of persistence of HIV-infected CD4 T cells. An overlapping HIV-1 Gag peptide pool stimulated these cells at roughly 1 ug/peptide/mL. Sorting of responding CD4+ T cells relied on upregulated CD40 ligand together with CD69. This CDR3 has 13 amino acids. In germline, CDR1 is MNHEY, CDR2 SVGAGI. V gave up 5 bases and J gave up 7 bases, with 12 bases separating them. This was the immunoSEQ version 4 assay in survey mode. The repertoire was sequenced with immunoSEQ multiplex PCR; TCRdb's copy has only in-frame clones and lacks some. The table lists about 30,000 clones, around 70% of them singletons. On this clone: Its antigen remains unidentified.

The chain carries TRBV6-5 and TRBJ1-5; D gene unclear. Sequenced material: CD4+ T cells sorted from PBMCs after 18-hour stimulation, taken from a patient who received antiretroviral therapy. This clonotype was sampled from an adult man with HIV who was CMV-seropositive. The CDR3 is CASSLHRQQPQHF. The CDR3 DNA follows: TGTGCCAGCAGTCTACATAGGCAACAGCCCCAGCATTTT.